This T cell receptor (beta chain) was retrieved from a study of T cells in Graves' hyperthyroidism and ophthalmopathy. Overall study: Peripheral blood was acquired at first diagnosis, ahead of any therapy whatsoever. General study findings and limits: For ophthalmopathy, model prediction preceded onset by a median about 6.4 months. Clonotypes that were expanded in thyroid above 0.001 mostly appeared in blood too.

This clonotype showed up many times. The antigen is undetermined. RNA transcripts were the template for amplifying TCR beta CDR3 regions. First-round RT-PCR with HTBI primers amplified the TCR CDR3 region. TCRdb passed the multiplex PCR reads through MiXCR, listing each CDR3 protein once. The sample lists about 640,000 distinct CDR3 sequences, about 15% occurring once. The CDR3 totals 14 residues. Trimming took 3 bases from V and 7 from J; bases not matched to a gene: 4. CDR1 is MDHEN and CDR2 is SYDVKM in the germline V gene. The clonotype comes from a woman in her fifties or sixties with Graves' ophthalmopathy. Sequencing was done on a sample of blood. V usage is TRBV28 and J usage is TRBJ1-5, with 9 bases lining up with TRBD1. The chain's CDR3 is CASSLTGTGQPQHF. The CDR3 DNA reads TGTGCCAGCAGTTTGACAGGGACAGGGCAGCCCCAGCATTTT.